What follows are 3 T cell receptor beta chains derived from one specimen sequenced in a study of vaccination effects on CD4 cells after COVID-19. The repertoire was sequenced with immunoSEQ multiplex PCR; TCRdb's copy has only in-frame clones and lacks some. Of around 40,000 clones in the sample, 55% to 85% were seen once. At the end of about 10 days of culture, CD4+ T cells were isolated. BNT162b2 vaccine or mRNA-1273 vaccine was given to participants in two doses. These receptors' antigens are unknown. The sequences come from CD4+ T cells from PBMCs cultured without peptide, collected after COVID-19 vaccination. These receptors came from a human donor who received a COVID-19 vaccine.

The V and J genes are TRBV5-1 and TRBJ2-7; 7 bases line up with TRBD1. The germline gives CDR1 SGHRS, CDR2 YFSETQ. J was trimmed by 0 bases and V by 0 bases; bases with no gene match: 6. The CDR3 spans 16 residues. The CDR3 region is CASSLVAGGISYEQYF. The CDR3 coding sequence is TGCGCCAGCAGCTTGGTAGCAGGGGGTATCTCCTACGAGCAGTACTTC.

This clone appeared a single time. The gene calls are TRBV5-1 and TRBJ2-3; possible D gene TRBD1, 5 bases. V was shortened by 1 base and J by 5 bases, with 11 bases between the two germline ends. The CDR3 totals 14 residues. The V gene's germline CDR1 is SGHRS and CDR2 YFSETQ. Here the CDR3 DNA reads TGCGCCAGCAGCTTGTTTAGCCAGGGAGATACGCAGTATTTT. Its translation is CASSLFSQGDTQYF.

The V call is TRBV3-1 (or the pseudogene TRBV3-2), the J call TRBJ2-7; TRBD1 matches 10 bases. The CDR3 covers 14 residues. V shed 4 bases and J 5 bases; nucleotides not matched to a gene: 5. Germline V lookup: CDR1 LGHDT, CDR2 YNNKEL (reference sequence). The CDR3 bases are TGTGCCAGCAGCCCCCTGGGGACAGGGGACGAGCAGTACTTC. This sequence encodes CASSPLGTGDEQYF.